This is a list of T cell receptor beta chains from one sample in a study of CD8 T cells in Susac syndrome. A single record per CDR3 protein comes from TCRdb applying MiXCR to the immunoSEQ multiplex PCR reads. Altogether roughly 150,000 distinct CDR3 sequences are present, roughly 95% being singletons, with the ten largest covering 0.15% to 0.2%. Sequenced input: CD4+ T cells from PBMCs. Every receptor here comes from a human donor with Susac syndrome. Both conserved end residues are part of each CDR3. D genes are given only for firm matches. Rows may omit the clone size; those that give it use once, few, many or a size class.

d_gene: NA
abundance: NA
v_gene: TRBV20-1
j_gene: TRBJ1-5
CDR3nt: TGCAGTGCTAGAGATCAGCCAGCCGGGGCGTATCAGCCCCAGCATTTT
CDR3aa: CSARDQPAGAYQPQHF

d_gene: TRBD1
abundance: NA
v_gene: TRBV5-5
j_gene: TRBJ1-3
CDR3nt: TGTGCCAGCAGCGAGGGACAGCTCTTCTCTGGAAACACCATATATTTT
CDR3aa: CASSEGQLFSGNTIYF

d_gene: NA
abundance: NA
v_gene: TRBV20-1
j_gene: TRBJ1-1
CDR3nt: TGCAGTGCTAGAGGACAGCTGAACACTGAAGCTTTCTTT
CDR3aa: CSARGQLNTEAFF

d_gene: NA
abundance: few
v_gene: TRBV14
j_gene: TRBJ2-5
CDR3nt: TGTGCCAGCAGCCAGGTGGAGACCCAGTACTTC
CDR3aa: CASSQVETQYF

d_gene: NA
abundance: NA
v_gene: TRBV5-1
j_gene: TRBJ2-1
CDR3nt: TGCGCCAGCAGCTTGCGGCAGGCCAGCTCCTACAATGAGCAGTTCTTC
CDR3aa: CASSLRQASSYNEQFF

d_gene: NA
abundance: NA
v_gene: TRBV12-3/TRBV12-4
j_gene: TRBJ1-6
CDR3nt: TGTGCCAGCAGAAGTAGGGGAAGTTGGTCACCCCTCCACTTT
CDR3aa: CASRSRGSWSPLHF

d_gene: NA
abundance: NA
v_gene: TRBV14
j_gene: TRBJ2-7
CDR3nt: TGTGCCAGCAGCCCCTTAGACACTTCCTACGAGCAGTACTTC
CDR3aa: CASSPLDTSYEQYF

d_gene: NA
abundance: NA
v_gene: TRBV25-1
j_gene: TRBJ1-2
CDR3nt: TGTGCCAGCCGACAGCCTTCCTATGGCTACACCTTC
CDR3aa: CASRQPSYGYTF

d_gene: TRBD2
abundance: NA
v_gene: TRBV27
j_gene: TRBJ2-6
CDR3nt: TGTGCCAGCAGTTTTAGCGGGGCTGGGGCCAACGTCCTGACTTTC
CDR3aa: CASSFSGAGANVLTF

d_gene: NA
abundance: NA
v_gene: TRBV29-1
j_gene: TRBJ2-1
CDR3nt: NA
CDR3aa: CSGWAIGTVRFF

d_gene: NA
abundance: NA
v_gene: TRBV5-1
j_gene: TRBJ2-3
CDR3nt: TGCGCCAGCAGCCCTGCCCTAGCGAAGACAGATACGCAGTATTTT
CDR3aa: CASSPALAKTDTQYF

d_gene: NA
abundance: NA
v_gene: TRBV19
j_gene: TRBJ1-2
CDR3nt: TGTGCCAGTAGTATGCCAGTGTATGGCTACACCTTC
CDR3aa: CASSMPVYGYTF

d_gene: NA
abundance: NA
v_gene: TRBV29-1
j_gene: TRBJ2-1
CDR3nt: TGCAGCGCCCAAGGACTATACAATGAGCAGTTCTTC
CDR3aa: CSAQGLYNEQFF

d_gene: NA
abundance: few
v_gene: TRBV5-8
j_gene: TRBJ2-5
CDR3nt: TGTGCCAGCAGCCCCCTTGGGGGACAAGAGACCCAGTACTTC
CDR3aa: CASSPLGGQETQYF

d_gene: TRBD2
abundance: NA
v_gene: TRBV3-1
j_gene: TRBJ2-5
CDR3nt: TGTGCCAGCAGCCAAATGCGCGGGGGGCGTGAGACCCAGTACTTC
CDR3aa: CASSQMRGGRETQYF

d_gene: TRBD2
abundance: NA
v_gene: TRBV3-1
j_gene: TRBJ2-2
CDR3nt: TGTGCCAGCAGCCAGGGGGACTATCAGAGGGCCGGGGAGCTGTTTTTT
CDR3aa: CASSQGDYQRAGELFF

d_gene: TRBD1
abundance: NA
v_gene: TRBV2
j_gene: TRBJ2-3
CDR3nt: TGTGCCAGCAGTCGGGACAGGGGGCGCCCAGATACGCAGTATTTT
CDR3aa: CASSRDRGRPDTQYF

d_gene: NA
abundance: NA
v_gene: TRBV12-3/TRBV12-4
j_gene: TRBJ2-5
CDR3nt: TGTGCCTCCTCCCGCCTCGGGGAGACCCAGTACTTC
CDR3aa: CASSRLGETQYF

d_gene: TRBD1
abundance: once
v_gene: TRBV16
j_gene: TRBJ2-7
CDR3nt: TGTGCCAGCAGCGACCCGGACAGGGGAAAGGACGAGCAGTACTTC
CDR3aa: CASSDPDRGKDEQYF

d_gene: NA
abundance: NA
v_gene: TRBV29-1
j_gene: TRBJ1-1
CDR3nt: TGCAGCGTCCGGATCGTTGAAGCTTTCTTT
CDR3aa: CSVRIVEAFF

d_gene: NA
abundance: NA
v_gene: TRBV29-1
j_gene: TRBJ2-5
CDR3nt: TGCAGCGGGCGCCTGGGAGAGACCCAGTACTTC
CDR3aa: CSGRLGETQYF

d_gene: TRBD1
abundance: NA
v_gene: TRBV15
j_gene: TRBJ2-2
CDR3nt: TGTGCCACCGGACAGGGGGACACCGGGGAGCTGTTTTTT
CDR3aa: CATGQGDTGELFF

d_gene: TRBD1
abundance: NA
v_gene: TRBV9
j_gene: TRBJ2-5
CDR3nt: TGTGCCAGCAGCGCTACCGGGACAGGGCTTGGACAGACCCAGTACTTC
CDR3aa: CASSATGTGLGQTQYF

d_gene: NA
abundance: NA
v_gene: TRBV25-1
j_gene: TRBJ1-3
CDR3nt: TGTGCCAGCAGTGAAGGAGCGCTCTCTGGAAACACCATATATTTT
CDR3aa: CASSEGALSGNTIYF

d_gene: TRBD1
abundance: NA
v_gene: TRBV29-1
j_gene: TRBJ2-7
CDR3nt: TGCAGCGCATCCCACTCGACAGGGTCCTACGAGCAGTACTTC
CDR3aa: CSASHSTGSYEQYF

d_gene: TRBD2
abundance: NA
v_gene: TRBV6-5
j_gene: TRBJ2-5
CDR3nt: TGTGCCAGCAGTTACGGGGTTAGCGGGGAAGAGACCCAGTACTTC
CDR3aa: CASSYGVSGEETQYF

d_gene: NA
abundance: NA
v_gene: TRBV6-2/TRBV6-3
j_gene: TRBJ2-2
CDR3nt: TGTGCCAGCAGTTACAGACAGGTAGCCGCCGGGGAGCTGTTTTTT
CDR3aa: CASSYRQVAAGELFF

d_gene: NA
abundance: once
v_gene: TRBV6-6
j_gene: TRBJ1-2
CDR3nt: TGTGCCAGTATAGGACAACTCCTTAACTATGGCTACACCTTC
CDR3aa: CASIGQLLNYGYTF

d_gene: NA
abundance: NA
v_gene: TRBV9
j_gene: TRBJ1-1
CDR3nt: TGTGCCAGCAGCGTAGGGGTTGATCCTTCTAGGGGCACTGAAGCTTTCTTT
CDR3aa: CASSVGVDPSRGTEAFF

d_gene: NA
abundance: NA
v_gene: TRBV20-1
j_gene: TRBJ2-3
CDR3nt: TGCAGTGCTAGAGATCTCCCCCCGATCACAGATACGCAGTATTTT
CDR3aa: CSARDLPPITDTQYF

d_gene: NA
abundance: NA
v_gene: TRBV7-9
j_gene: TRBJ1-5
CDR3nt: TGTGCCAGCAGCCCTTCGGGGGGGGAAGGCAATCAGCCCCAGCATTTT
CDR3aa: CASSPSGGEGNQPQHF

d_gene: NA
abundance: NA
v_gene: TRBV2
j_gene: TRBJ2-1
CDR3nt: TGTGCCAGCGGCCAGACCCCCTACAATGAGCAGTTCTTC
CDR3aa: CASGQTPYNEQFF